Listed here are 10 T cell receptor beta chains from one sample, sequenced in a study of blood T cells in healthy people across ages. A sample-barcoded 5' primer and a J-beta primer mix were used in a second PCR of about 6 to 11 cycles. From the 5' RACE reads, TCRdb called clonotypes with MiXCR, one entry per CDR3 protein. Among hundreds of thousands of distinct CDR3 sequences listed, over 40% were seen once. The sample was blood. The receptors derive from a woman of 80 years or more in good health.

This clonotype was seen many times. V is TRBV3-1 and J is TRBJ2-7, with D maybe TRBD1 (6 bases). V shed 0 bases and J shed 4 bases, with 13 bases lying between them. Germline V gene sequence: CDR1 LGHDT, CDR2 YNNKEL (reference sequence). The CDR3 loop spans 15 amino acids. CDR3 region: CASSQDPGHLYEQYF. Written as DNA, the CDR3 is TGTGCCAGCAGCCAAGACCCGGGACACCTTTACGAGCAGTACTTC.

This clonotype was detected only a few times. The chain has TRBV14 and TRBJ2-3, with 10 positions matching TRBD1. This CDR3 comprises 18 residues. Germline V gene data show CDR1 as SGHDN and CDR2 as FVKESK. Germline trimming cut 4 bases from V and 1 base from J; bases unmatched to any gene: 11. CDR3 sequence (DNA): TGTGCCAGCAGCCCCGGGACAGGGGACGTATGGGGCACAGATACGCAGTATTTT. It specifies CASSPGTGDVWGTDTQYF. Using reference TRBV14 and TRBJ2-3 for the parts outside the CDR3, the full variable domain is EAGVTQFPSHSVIEKGQTVTLRCDPISGHDNLYWYRRVMGKEIKFLLHFVKESKQDESGMPNNRFLAERTGGTYSTLKVQPAELEDSGVYFCASSPGTGDVWGTDTQYFGPGTRLTVL.

This clonotype occurred many times. The V and J genes are TRBV12-3 or TRBV12-4 and TRBJ2-7; D gene ambiguous. The CDR3 is made up of 16 amino acids. Trimming shortened V by 0 bases and J by 5 bases, and 17 bases separated the two germline ends. This CDR3 reads CASSLALGRVLHEQYF. CDR3 sequence (DNA): TGTGCCAGCAGTTTAGCGCTCGGTAGGGTCCTCCACGAGCAGTACTTC.

This clonotype was seen ten or more times. The J gene is TRBJ1-2, the V gene TRBV18; a possible D gene is TRBD1 (6 bases). CDR1 KGHSH and CDR2 LQKENI come from the germline V gene. V was pared by 1 base and J by 8 bases, with 14 bases between. The CDR3 sequence is 14 residues long. CDR3 bases: TGTGCCAGCTCACCACAGCGGACAGAGGAGGGCTACACCTTC. It is translated as CASSPQRTEEGYTF.

The chain uses TRBV4-1 and TRBJ2-4; D possibly matches TRBD1 or TRBD2 (5 bases each). This CDR3 region has 19 residues. Trimming removed 0 bases at V and 2 bases at J, with 20 bases between. Germline V CDR1 and CDR2: MGHRA, YSYEKL. CDR3 DNA: TGCGCCAGCAGCCAAGATGGGTTCACGGGGCTCGGGTCCAAAAACATTCAGTACTTC. Its translation is CASSQDGFTGLGSKNIQYF.

This sequence joins TRBV5-5 and TRBJ2-1; 10 bases map to TRBD1. CDR3 length: 13 amino acids. Germline V CDR1 and CDR2: SGHKS, YYEKEE (reference sequence). Trimming cost V 5 bases and J 9 bases; bases outside gene matches: 5. The CDR3, as DNA: TGTGCCAGCAGAGACGGACAGGGGGGTGAGCAGTTCTTC. Its translation is CASRDGQGGEQFF. The whole variable domain, filled in from reference TRBV5-5 and TRBJ2-1, reads DAGVTQSPTHLIKTRGQQVTLRCSPISGHKSVSWYQQVLGQGPQFIFQYYEKEERGRGNFPDRFSARQFPNYSSELNVNALLLGDSALYLCASRDGQGGEQFFGPGTRLTVL.

This chain connects TRBV3-1 to TRBJ2-2, with 9 bases lining up with TRBD1. The V gene end was trimmed by 5 bases and the J gene end by 7 bases; junction bases not matched to a gene: 17. CDR3 length: 18 amino acids. Germline CDR1 and CDR2: LGHDT and YNNKEL (reference sequence). CDR3 in amino acids: CASSYRLGQGMHSGELFF. DNA for the CDR3: TGTGCCAGCAGCTATCGATTAGGACAGGGGATGCACAGCGGGGAGCTGTTTTTT.

The chain is built from TRBV5-8 and TRBJ2-7; 7 bases are a match to TRBD1. The germline V gene has CDR1 SGHTS and CDR2 YDEGEE. J was trimmed by 2 bases and V by 5 bases; bases with no gene match: 7. The CDR3 is made up of 14 amino acids. CDR3 region: CASRSRQGAYEQYF. In nucleotides, the CDR3 is TGTGCCAGCAGATCTCGCCAGGGGGCCTACGAGCAGTACTTC.

This clonotype has just one count. Its ends do not fully match the called genes, so a read error is possible. V and J are TRBV28 and TRBJ1-2; TRBD1 matches at 7 bases. The length of the CDR3 is 12 residues. CDR1 MDHEN and CDR2 SYDVKM come from the germline V gene. The CDR3 bases are TGTGCCAGCAGTTTGGCAGGGGGTGGCTGCACCTTC. Protein: CASSLAGGGCTF.

Many counts were recorded for this clonotype. V is TRBV29-1 and J is TRBJ2-3; D ambiguous. V was cut by 4 bases and J by 1 base, with 6 bases left in between. The CDR3 runs to 12 residues. Germline V lookup: CDR1 SQVTM, CDR2 ANQGSEA. The CDR3 is CSVVQGTDTQYF. The CDR3 DNA is TGCAGCGTTGTCCAGGGCACAGATACGCAGTATTTT.